The rows below give T cell receptor beta chains drawn from one sample of a study of radiation and T cells in renal cell carcinoma. The assay was immunoSEQ multiplex PCR, and TCRdb's table has in-frame clones only and misses some. The sample consists of under 55,000 clones, 75% to 85% of them appearing once. The sequencing used blood, collected from a patient whose treatment included radiotherapy and nephrectomy. These receptors were obtained from a woman aged 70 to 79 with renal cell carcinoma. Each CDR3 is given with its conserved first and last residue. A D gene is named only where the DNA matches it firmly. Clone size, where shown, is once, few, many, or a class for clones that have expanded.

.	TRBJ2-5	TRBD1	TRBV10-3	14	TGTGCCATCAGCGCCGGGACAGGGCAAGAGACCCAGTACTTC	CAISAGTGQETQYF
once	TRBJ1-5	.	TRBV4-1	14	TGCGCCAGCAGCCAAGGAGTTATGGGTCAGCCCCAGCATTTT	CASSQGVMGQPQHF
few	TRBJ1-1	TRBD1	TRBV29-1	13	TGCAGCGTTGAACAGGGGGCGGGAACTGAAGCTTTCTTT	CSVEQGAGTEAFF
.	TRBJ2-7	.	TRBV6-6	14	TGTGCCAGCAGCTCGGGACTTACCCTATACGAGCAGTACTTC	CASSSGLTLYEQYF
once	TRBJ2-5	.	TRBV9	15	TGTGCCAGCAGCGTAGATACAGGGCGAGGGGAGACCCAGTACTTC	CASSVDTGRGETQYF
once	TRBJ1-4	TRBD1	TRBV6-5	14	TGTGCCAGCAGATATGACAGGGGGCAAGGAAAACTGTTTTTT	CASRYDRGQGKLFF
.	TRBJ2-3	.	TRBV10-1	14	TGCGCCAGCAGTGAGTCCCGAGGGGCTGATACGCAGTATTTT	CASSESRGADTQYF
.	TRBJ2-3	.	TRBV9	15	TGTGCCAGCAGCCCCTACGGGGGCCGCACAGATACGCAGTATTTT	CASSPYGGRTDTQYF
.	TRBJ2-2	.	TRBV2	16	TGTGCCAGCAGTGACCAGGGCGGTAGTGTCACCGGGGAGCTGTTTTTT	CASSDQGGSVTGELFF
.	TRBJ1-5	.	TRBV7-2	15	TGTGCCAGCAGCAGGGGCCTCCGGGGCAATCAGCCCCAGCATTTT	CASSRGLRGNQPQHF